This TCR beta chain is drawn from a study of blood T cell repertoires in COVID-19. Trimming removed 1 base at V and 2 bases at J, with 11 bases between. CDR1 and CDR2 from the germline V gene are SEHNR and FQNEAQ (reference sequence). The CDR3 is 15 amino acids. This clone appeared once. Assay used: immunoSEQ multiplex PCR; TCRdb lists only in-frame clones, some missing. The table records some 500,000 clones, about 89% of them present only once. This clonotype was sampled from a woman in her 50s with COVID-19, enrolled during active disease. This sequence joins TRBV7-9 and TRBJ1-2; TRBD1 is a possible D gene (5 bases). The sequenced material came from peripheral blood. CDR3 coding DNA: TGTGCCAGCAGCTTAGGTCGGGGGGGAAACTATGGCTACACCTTC. Its translation is CASSLGRGGNYGYTF. Complete variable domain (other parts from reference TRBV7-9 and TRBJ1-2): DTGVSQNPRHKITKRGQNVTFRCDPISEHNRLYWYRQTLGQGPEFLTYFQNEAQLEKSRLLSDRFSAERPKGSFSTLEIQRTEQGDSAMYLCASSLGRGGNYGYTFGSGTRLTVV.